This T cell receptor (beta chain) originates from a study of T cells after yellow fever vaccination. In TCRdb, the 5' RACE reads were re-called with MiXCR into one record per CDR3 protein. The table lists some 390,000 distinct CDR3 sequences, approximately 19% of them singletons. V was pared by 3 bases and J by 7 bases, with 13 bases between. Germline V gene sequence: CDR1 LGHDT, CDR2 YNNKEL (reference sequence). CDR3 length: 14 residues. Material: PBMCs, obtained before the yellow fever booster vaccination. The receptor was isolated from a man aged 18 to 29 who received the YFV17D yellow fever vaccine. This chain links TRBV3-1 with TRBJ1-5; no reliable D call. The CDR3 loop reads CASSHRITRQPQHF. DNA of the CDR3: TGTGCCAGCAGCCACAGAATCACCAGGCAGCCCCAGCATTTT.